This TCR beta chain was sequenced for a study of blood T cell repertoires in COVID-19. The overall study: Acute-phase and convalescent COVID-19 samples originated in the United States, Italy and Spain. T cells, B-cell-depleted T cells, or PBMCs provided the cDNA or gDNA that served as material.

In the original analysis: Researchers report that nucleated cell counts were estimated from reference gene primer amplification. This table comes from immunoSEQ multiplex PCR, and its TCRdb copy is limited to in-frame clones, with some not included. The V and J calls and the clone size are those of that table, but D and trimming were determined from the DNA. Altogether some 240,000 clones are present, 75% to 90% being singletons, with the ten largest covering roughly 6%. The CDR3 length is 15 residues. CDR1 is SGHNT and CDR2 is YYREEE in the germline V gene (reference sequence). J was trimmed by 2 bases and V by 2 bases; bases with no gene match: 4.

The material sequenced was peripheral blood. This TCR came from a man in his fifties or sixties who had recovered from COVID-19. The chain uses TRBV5-4 and TRBJ2-3; 8 nucleotides agree with TRBD1. CDR3 protein: CASSLKDRDTDTQYF. CDR3 nucleotides: TGTGCCAGCAGCTTAAAGGACAGGGACACAGATACGCAGTATTTT.